A single sample is the source of the 13 T cell receptor beta chains below, sequenced in a study of monozygotic twins with inflammatory bowel disease. TCRdb re-called the 5' RACE reads, yielding one record per CDR3 amino acid sequence without DNA. The table lists fewer than 350,000 distinct CDR3 sequences. Sequencing was carried out using blood. These receptors were collected from a human donor with ulcerative colitis or Crohn's disease, or a healthy co-twin of an affected twin (not recorded which).

V usage is TRBV20-1 and J usage is TRBJ2-1. This CDR3 is 15 amino acids long. The germline V gene has CDR1 DFQATT and CDR2 SNEGSKA (reference sequence). CDR3 loop: CSASRAQVPYNEQFF.

V is TRBV11-2 and J is TRBJ1-2; TCRdb's assignment of TRBD1 cannot be checked, as there is no DNA. CDR1 SGHAT and CDR2 FQNNGV come from the germline V gene. The CDR3 runs to 14 residues. This CDR3 is CASSFTGQLYGYTF.

The chain employs TRBV11-2 and TRBJ1-2. CDR3 length: 16 residues. Germline CDR1 SGHAT, CDR2 FQNNGV. Here the CDR3 reads CASSGQIQNGGWRYTF.

This sequence joins TRBV3-1 and TRBJ1-2. The CDR3 is 17 amino acids. Looked up from germline, CDR1 is LGHDT and CDR2 is YNNKEL (reference sequence). This CDR3 reads CASSQEMIGRPGDGYTF.

The genes are TRBV18 and TRBJ2-4. From germline, CDR1 is KGHSH and CDR2 LQKENI. This CDR3 region has 16 residues. This chain's CDR3 is CASSPQGWGAKNIQYF.

V gene TRBV30 combines with J gene TRBJ2-7; there is no DNA to check the TCRdb D call of TRBD2. This CDR3 region has 14 residues. Germline V gene sequence: CDR1 GTSNPN, CDR2 SVGIG (reference sequence). CDR3 sequence: CAWKRDSYSYEQYF.

The rearrangement links TRBV19 to TRBJ1-1; TCRdb returns TRBD1, unconfirmable since there is no DNA. Germline V lookup: CDR1 LNHDA, CDR2 SQIVND (reference sequence). This CDR3 is 12 amino acids long. The CDR3 is CASSTPGTEAFF.

This rearrangement joins TRBV9 to TRBJ1-2; TCRdb designates TRBD1, a call that cannot be tested without DNA. This CDR3 has 15 amino acids. Germline V lookup: CDR1 SGDLS, CDR2 YYNGEE. The CDR3: CASSVQTGGPFGYTF.

The rearrangement joins TRBV4-1 to TRBJ2-7. The germline V gene has CDR1 MGHRA and CDR2 YSYEKL. CDR3 size: 14 residues. This CDR3 reads CASSKSVGTYEQYF.

This sequence joins TRBV12-3 or TRBV12-4 and TRBJ1-5. The CDR3 has 13 residues. The CDR3 spells CASSLAAGQPQHF.

The chain joins TRBV20-1 to TRBJ2-5; TCRdb gives TRBD2 as the D gene, but with no DNA this cannot be confirmed. This CDR3 has 14 residues. The germline CDR1 and CDR2 sequences are DFQATT and SNEGSKA (reference sequence). The CDR3 sequence: CIAPRGGSGETQYF.

The chain couples TRBV29-1 to TRBJ2-1; the TRBD1 assignment by TCRdb is unverifiable without DNA. Germline lookup yields CDR1 SQVTM and CDR2 ANQGSEA. The CDR3 loop spans 17 amino acids. This chain's CDR3 is CSVEGGTGGSSYNEQFF.

The rearrangement uses TRBV9 and TRBJ2-3; the TRBD2 assignment by TCRdb is unverifiable without DNA. The CDR3 length is 17 residues. Per germline, CDR1 SGDLS and CDR2 YYNGEE. CDR3 loop: CASSARTSGENPDTQYF.